This TCR beta chain originates from a study of siplizumab effects on memory and regulatory T cells. V was cut by 3 bases and J by 1 base, with 9 bases left in between. CDR1 SNHLY and CDR2 FYNNEI come from the germline V gene. The CDR3 sequence is 15 residues long. Sequenced by immunoSEQ multiplex PCR; TCRdb stores in-frame clones only, minus some. The repertoire holds under 140,000 clones, with 92% as singletons. In this sample, this clone turned up once. Material for sequencing was CD4+ T cells sorted from blood. This clonotype was obtained from a human donor in good health. The chain has TRBV2 and TRBJ1-4, with no clear D. CDR3 nucleotide sequence: TGTGCCAGCAGTGAGAGCGGGGTAACTAATGAAAAACTGTTTTTT. Encoded protein: CASSESGVTNEKLFF. Full variable domain (outside the CDR3, taken from reference TRBV2 and TRBJ1-4): EPEVTQTPSHQVTQMGQEVILRCVPISNHLYFYWYRQILGQKVEFLVSFYNNEISEKSEIFDDQFSVERPDGSNFTLKIRSTKLEDSAMYFCASSESGVTNEKLFFGSGTQLSVL.